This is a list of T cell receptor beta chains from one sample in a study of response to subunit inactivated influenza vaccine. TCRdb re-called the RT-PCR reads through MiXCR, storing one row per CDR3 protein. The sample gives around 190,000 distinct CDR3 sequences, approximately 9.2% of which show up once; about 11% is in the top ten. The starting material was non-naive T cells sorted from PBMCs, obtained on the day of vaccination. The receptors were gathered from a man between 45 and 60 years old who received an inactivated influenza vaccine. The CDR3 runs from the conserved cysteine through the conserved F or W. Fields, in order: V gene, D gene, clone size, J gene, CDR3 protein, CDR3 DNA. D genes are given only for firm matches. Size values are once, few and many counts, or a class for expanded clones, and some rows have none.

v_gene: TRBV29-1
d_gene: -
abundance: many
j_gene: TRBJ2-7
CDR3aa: CSVEFSSHEQYF
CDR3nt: TGCAGCGTTGAATTCAGCAGCCACGAGCAGTACTTC

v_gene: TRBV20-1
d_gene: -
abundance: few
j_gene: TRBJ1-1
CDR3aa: CSAIRPVLKGEAFF
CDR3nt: TGCAGTGCTATCCGACCGGTCCTCAAGGGTGAAGCTTTCTTT

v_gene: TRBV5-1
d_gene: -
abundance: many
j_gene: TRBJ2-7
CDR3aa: CASSLVPGAVYEQYF
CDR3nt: TGCGCCAGCAGCTTGGTCCCAGGGGCAGTGTACGAGCAGTACTTC

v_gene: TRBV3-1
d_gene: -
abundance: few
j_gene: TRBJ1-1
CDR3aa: CASSQDGSVVEAFF
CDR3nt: TGTGCCAGCAGCCAAGATGGGTCAGTAGTTGAAGCTTTCTTT

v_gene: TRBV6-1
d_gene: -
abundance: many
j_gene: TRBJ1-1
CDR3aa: CASTPLGHMGTNTEAFF
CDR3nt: TGTGCCAGTACCCCCCTAGGCCACATGGGGACGAACACTGAAGCTTTCTTT

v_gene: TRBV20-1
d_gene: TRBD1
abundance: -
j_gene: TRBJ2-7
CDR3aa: CSARPFDRGSYEQYF
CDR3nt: TGCAGTGCTAGACCTTTTGACAGGGGGTCCTACGAGCAGTACTTC

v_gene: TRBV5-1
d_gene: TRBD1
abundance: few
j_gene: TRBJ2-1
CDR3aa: CASSFGTGHSHNEQFF
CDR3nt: TGCGCCAGCAGCTTTGGGACAGGGCACTCCCACAATGAGCAGTTCTTC

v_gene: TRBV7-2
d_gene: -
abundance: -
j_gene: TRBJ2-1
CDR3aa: CASSLGGTAAYNEQFF
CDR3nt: TGTGCCAGCAGCTTAGGCGGGACAGCGGCCTACAATGAGCAGTTCTTC

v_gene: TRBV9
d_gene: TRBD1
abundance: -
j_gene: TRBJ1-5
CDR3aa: CASSDILTGGLTF
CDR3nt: TGTGCCAGCAGCGATATACTGACAGGGGGCCTTACTTTT

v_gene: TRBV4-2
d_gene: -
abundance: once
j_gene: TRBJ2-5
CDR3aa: CASSGTPGGTQYF
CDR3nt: TGTGCCAGCAGCGGGACACCTGGGGGGACCCAGTACTTC

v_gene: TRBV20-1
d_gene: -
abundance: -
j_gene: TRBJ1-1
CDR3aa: CSARGTDLNTEAFF
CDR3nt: TGCAGTGCTAGAGGGACAGACTTGAACACTGAAGCTTTCTTT

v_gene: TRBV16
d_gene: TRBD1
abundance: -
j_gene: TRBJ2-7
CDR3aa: CASSRQTGVYEQYF
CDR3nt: TGTGCCAGCAGCCGCCAGACAGGGGTCTACGAGCAGTACTTC

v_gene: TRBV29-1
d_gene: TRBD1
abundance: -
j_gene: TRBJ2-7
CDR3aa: CSVEDSGTGGSYEQYF
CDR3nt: TGCAGCGTTGAAGACTCCGGGACAGGGGGATCCTACGAGCAGTACTTC

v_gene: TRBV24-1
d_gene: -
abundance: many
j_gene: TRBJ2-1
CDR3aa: CATSEAGYNEQFF
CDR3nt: TGTGCCACCAGTGAGGCTGGATACAATGAGCAGTTCTTC

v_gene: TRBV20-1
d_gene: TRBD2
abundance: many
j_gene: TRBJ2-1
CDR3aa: CSARDLAGVGDEQFF
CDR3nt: TGCAGTGCTAGAGATCTAGCGGGGGTGGGCGATGAGCAGTTCTTC

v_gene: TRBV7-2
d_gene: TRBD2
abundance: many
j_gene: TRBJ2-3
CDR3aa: CASSLSSGGGTDTQYF
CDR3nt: TGTGCCAGCAGCTTGTCTAGCGGGGGAGGGACAGATACGCAGTATTTT

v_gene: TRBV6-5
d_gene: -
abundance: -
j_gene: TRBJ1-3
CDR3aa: CASSYQAGNTIYF
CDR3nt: TGTGCCAGCAGTTACCAGGCTGGAAACACCATATATTTT

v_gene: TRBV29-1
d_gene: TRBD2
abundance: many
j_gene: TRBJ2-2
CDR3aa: CSASSGSTGELFF
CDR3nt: TGCAGCGCCTCTAGCGGGAGTACCGGGGAGCTGTTTTTT

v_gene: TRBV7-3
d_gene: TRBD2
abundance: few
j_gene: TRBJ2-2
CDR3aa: CASRPSGDTGELFF
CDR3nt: TGTGCCAGCAGACCTAGCGGCGACACCGGGGAGCTGTTTTTT

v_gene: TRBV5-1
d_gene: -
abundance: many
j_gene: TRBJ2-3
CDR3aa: CASSSPSTDTQYF
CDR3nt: TGCGCCAGCAGCTCGCCCTCGACAGATACGCAGTATTTT

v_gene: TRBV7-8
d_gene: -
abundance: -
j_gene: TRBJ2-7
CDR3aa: CASSLVGGRVEQYF
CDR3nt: TGTGCCAGCAGCTTAGTTGGGGGACGTGTGGAGCAGTACTTC

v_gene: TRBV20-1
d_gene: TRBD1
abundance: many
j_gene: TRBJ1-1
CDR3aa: CSAGGDRGNTEAFF
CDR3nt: TGCAGTGCTGGGGGAGACAGGGGTAACACTGAAGCTTTCTTT

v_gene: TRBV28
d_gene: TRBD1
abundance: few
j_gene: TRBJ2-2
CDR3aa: CASRSTGTGGKTGELFF
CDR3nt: TGTGCCAGCAGATCCACCGGGACAGGGGGGAAAACCGGGGAGCTGTTTTTT

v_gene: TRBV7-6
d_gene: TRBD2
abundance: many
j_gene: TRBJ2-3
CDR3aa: CASSLNLAADTQYF
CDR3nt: TGTGCCAGCAGCTTAAACCTAGCGGCAGATACGCAGTATTTT

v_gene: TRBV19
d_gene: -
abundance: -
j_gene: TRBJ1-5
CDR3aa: CASTGLNQPQHF
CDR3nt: TGTGCCAGTACGGGGCTAAATCAGCCCCAGCATTTT